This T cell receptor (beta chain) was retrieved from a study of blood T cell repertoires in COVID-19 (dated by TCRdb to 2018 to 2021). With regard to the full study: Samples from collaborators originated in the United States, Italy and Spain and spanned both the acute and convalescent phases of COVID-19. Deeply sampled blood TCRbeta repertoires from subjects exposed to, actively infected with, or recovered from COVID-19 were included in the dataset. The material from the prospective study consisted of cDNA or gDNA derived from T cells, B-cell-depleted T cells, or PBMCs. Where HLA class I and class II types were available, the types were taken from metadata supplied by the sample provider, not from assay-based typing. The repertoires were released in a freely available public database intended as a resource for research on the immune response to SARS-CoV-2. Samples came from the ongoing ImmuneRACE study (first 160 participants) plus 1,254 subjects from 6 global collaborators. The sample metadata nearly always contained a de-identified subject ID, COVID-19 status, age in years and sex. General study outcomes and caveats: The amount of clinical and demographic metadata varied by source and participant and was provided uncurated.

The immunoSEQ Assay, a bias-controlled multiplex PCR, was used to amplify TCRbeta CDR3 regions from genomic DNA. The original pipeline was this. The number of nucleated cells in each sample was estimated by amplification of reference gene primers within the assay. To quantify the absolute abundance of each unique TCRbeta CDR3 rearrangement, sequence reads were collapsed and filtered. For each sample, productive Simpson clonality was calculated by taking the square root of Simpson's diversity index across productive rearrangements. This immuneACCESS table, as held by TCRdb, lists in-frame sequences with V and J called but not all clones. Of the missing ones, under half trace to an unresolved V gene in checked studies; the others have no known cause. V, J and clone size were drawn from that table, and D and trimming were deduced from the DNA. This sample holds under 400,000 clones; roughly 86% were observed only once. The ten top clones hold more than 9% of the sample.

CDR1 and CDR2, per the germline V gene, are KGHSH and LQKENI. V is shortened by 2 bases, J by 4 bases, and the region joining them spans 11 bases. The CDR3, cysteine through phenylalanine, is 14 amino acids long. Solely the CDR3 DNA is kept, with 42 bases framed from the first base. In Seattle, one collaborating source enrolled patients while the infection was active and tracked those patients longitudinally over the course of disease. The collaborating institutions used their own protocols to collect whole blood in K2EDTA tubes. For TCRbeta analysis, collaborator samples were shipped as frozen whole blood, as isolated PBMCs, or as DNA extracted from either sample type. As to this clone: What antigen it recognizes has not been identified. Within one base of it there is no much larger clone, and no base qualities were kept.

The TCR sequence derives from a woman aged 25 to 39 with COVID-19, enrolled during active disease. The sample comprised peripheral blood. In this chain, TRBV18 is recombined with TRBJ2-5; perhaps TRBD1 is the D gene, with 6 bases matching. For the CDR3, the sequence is CASSPLKDRETQYF. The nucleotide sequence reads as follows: TGTGCCAGCTCACCATTGAAGGACAGAGAGACCCAGTACTTC.